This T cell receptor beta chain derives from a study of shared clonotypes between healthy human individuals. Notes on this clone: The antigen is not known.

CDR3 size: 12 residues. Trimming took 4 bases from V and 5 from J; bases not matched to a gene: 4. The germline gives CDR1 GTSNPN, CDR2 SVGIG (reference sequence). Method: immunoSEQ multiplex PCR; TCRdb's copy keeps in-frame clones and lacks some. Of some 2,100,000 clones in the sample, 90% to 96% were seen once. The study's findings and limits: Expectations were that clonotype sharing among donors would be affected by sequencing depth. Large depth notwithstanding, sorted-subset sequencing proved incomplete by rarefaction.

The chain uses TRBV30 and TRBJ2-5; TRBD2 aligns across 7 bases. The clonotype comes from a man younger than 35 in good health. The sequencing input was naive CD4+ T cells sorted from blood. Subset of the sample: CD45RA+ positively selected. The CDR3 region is CAWTREGETQYF. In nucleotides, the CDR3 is TGTGCCTGGACTAGGGAGGGTGAGACCCAGTACTTC.